The 26 T cell receptor beta chains reported below all come from one sample, sequenced in a study of patients and donors after allogeneic stem cell transplantation. In TCRdb, the RT-PCR reads were re-called with MiXCR into one record per CDR3 protein. The data contain approximately 200,000 distinct CDR3 sequences, 35% to 50% of them seen just once; the ten biggest clones take up approximately 32%. Sequencing input: blood, either unsorted or a sorted T cell fraction (not recorded which). The origin of the receptors is a human donor who was either an allogeneic HSCT recipient or a stem cell or donor lymphocyte infusion donor (not recorded which). It is not recorded whose cells these are; they may come from a transplant donor.

This clonotype was found a few times. This CDR3 is CASSFFPQGSYNSPLHF. The CDR3 nucleotides read TGTGCCAGCAGTTTCTTCCCACAGGGCTCCTATAATTCACCCCTCCACTTT. The chain employs TRBV6-6 and TRBJ1-6; D is possibly TRBD1 (6 bases). Germline V CDR1 and CDR2: MNHNY, SVGAGI (reference sequence). Trimming removed 4 bases from V and 0 bases from J, with 13 bases in between. The CDR3 is 17 residues long.

Only one count was recorded for this clonotype. The chain employs TRBV7-9 and TRBJ2-1; 14 bases match TRBD2. Trimming cost V 5 bases and J 0 bases; bases outside gene matches: 3. CDR3 length equals 17 residues. Germline values: CDR1 SEHNR, CDR2 FQNEAQ (reference sequence). The CDR3 here is CASSQGLAGDSYNEQFF. DNA of the CDR3: TGTGCCAGCAGCCAGGGACTAGCGGGGGACTCCTACAATGAGCAGTTCTTC.

This clonotype was seen a handful of times. This chain uses TRBV5-4 with TRBJ1-4; D gene ambiguous. Germline CDR1 SGHNT, CDR2 YYREEE (reference sequence). The CDR3 totals 15 residues. Trimming removed 3 bases from V and 0 bases from J, with 9 bases in between. Here the CDR3 reads CASSSSSATNEKLFF. CDR3 bases: TGTGCCAGCAGCTCAAGTTCCGCAACTAATGAAAAACTGTTTTTT. Variable domain in full (rest from reference TRBV5-4 and TRBJ1-4): ETGVTQSPTHLIKTRGQQVTLRCSSQSGHNTVSWYQQALGQGPQFIFQYYREEENGRGNFPPRFSGLQFPNYSSELNVNALELDDSALYLCASSSSSATNEKLFFGSGTQLSVL.

This chain connects TRBV7-9 to TRBJ2-7; TRBD2 is a possible D gene (5 bases). V was pared by 4 bases and J by 5 bases, with 12 bases between. The CDR3 covers 13 residues. Germline lookup yields CDR1 SEHNR and CDR2 FQNEAQ (reference sequence). This CDR3 is CASSSVLGNEQYF. DNA for the CDR3: TGTGCCAGCAGCTCCGTCCTCGGGAACGAGCAGTACTTC. The full variable domain, in which reference TRBV7-9 and TRBJ2-7 provide the parts outside the CDR3, is DTGVSQNPRHKITKRGQNVTFRCDPISEHNRLYWYRQTLGQGPEFLTYFQNEAQLEKSRLLSDRFSAERPKGSFSTLEIQRTEQGDSAMYLCASSSVLGNEQYFGPGTRLTVT.

The chain recombines TRBV9 with TRBJ2-7, with a tentative D call TRBD2 (6 bases). CDR1 SGDLS and CDR2 YYNGEE come from the germline V gene. The V end was cut by 4 bases, the J end by 2 bases, with 13 bases between. The CDR3 is made up of 14 amino acids. The DNA for the CDR3 is TGTGCCAGCAGCCTTCGGGAGTCACCCTACGAGCAGTACTTC. Amino acids: CASSLRESPYEQYF.

This chain joins TRBV15 and TRBJ2-7; 8 bases are shared with TRBD2. The germline V gene encodes CDR1 LNHNV and CDR2 YYDKDF (reference sequence). J was trimmed by 2 bases and V by 8 bases; bases with no gene match: 5. The CDR3 is 13 residues long. CDR3 loop: CATSREGTYEQYF. As DNA, the CDR3 is TGTGCCACCTCTCGGGAGGGCACCTACGAGCAGTACTTC.

V gene TRBV2 combines with J gene TRBJ2-3; 7 bases line up with TRBD1. With V trimmed by 6 bases and J by 2 bases, 8 bases remained unmatched. The CDR3 extends over 15 amino acids. Germline loops: CDR1 SNHLY, CDR2 FYNNEI. The chain's CDR3 is CASRSRTGNTDTQYF. CDR3 nucleotide sequence: TGTGCCAGCAGATCTCGGACAGGCAACACAGATACGCAGTATTTT.

This clonotype was picked up many times. The chain has TRBV5-1 and TRBJ1-2; D gene unclear. The length of the CDR3 is 15 residues. CDR1 SGHRS and CDR2 YFSETQ come from the germline V gene. V was cut by 1 base and J by 2 bases, with 12 bases left in between. The CDR3 reads CASSLTATSNYGYTF. The CDR3 DNA reads TGCGCCAGCAGCTTGACAGCTACTTCCAACTATGGCTACACCTTC.

This clonotype was recorded only once. The chain uses TRBV20-1 and TRBJ1-5, with TRBD1 as a possible D gene (6 bases). Trimming left V 6 bases short and J 7 bases short, with 16 bases between. Germline V CDR1 and CDR2: DFQATT, SNEGSKA (reference sequence). This CDR3 contains 13 residues. The CDR3: CSAGQRGGQPQHF. In DNA form, the CDR3 reads TGCAGTGCCGGACAGCGAGGGGGACAGCCCCAGCATTTT.

The chain has TRBV6-5 and TRBJ2-2; TRBD1 matches 12 bases. CDR3 length equals 16 residues. V dropped 2 bases and J dropped 6; count of bases not matched to a gene: 4. CDR1 and CDR2 (germline): MNHEY, SVGAGI. The CDR3 loop is CASSYPGTGGSGELFF. The DNA of the CDR3 is TGTGCCAGCAGTTACCCTGGGACAGGGGGCTCCGGGGAGCTGTTTTTT.

The chain links TRBV28 to TRBJ2-7; 11 nucleotides match TRBD2. Germline V lookup: CDR1 MDHEN, CDR2 SYDVKM. The length of the CDR3 is 17 residues. Trimming at V came to 4 bases and at J to 3 bases, leaving 11 bases not matched to a gene. The CDR3 nucleotides are TGTGCCAGCAGTTCCCTCCCACGACTAGCGGGGCTCTACGAGCAGTACTTC. It translates to CASSSLPRLAGLYEQYF. Using reference TRBV28 and TRBJ2-7 for the parts outside the CDR3, the full variable domain is DVKVTQSSRYLVKRTGEKVFLECVQDMDHENMFWYRQDPGLGLRLIYFSYDVKMKEKGDIPEGYSVSREKKERFSLILESASTNQTSMYLCASSSLPRLAGLYEQYFGPGTRLTVT.

This chain joins TRBV20-1 and TRBJ1-1; the D is unclear. Germline V gene sequence: CDR1 DFQATT, CDR2 SNEGSKA (reference sequence). V was cut by 6 bases and J by 1 base, with 15 bases left in between. The CDR3 covers 14 residues. The CDR3: CSAATLGRNTEAFF. CDR3 nucleotide sequence: TGCAGTGCCGCCACACTAGGGCGGAACACTGAAGCTTTCTTT.

This CDR3 is CASSPRGQGSYEQYF. The CDR3 nucleotides are TGTGCCAGCAGTCCCAGGGGGCAAGGGTCCTACGAGCAGTACTTC. This rearrangement joins TRBV25-1 to TRBJ2-7, with 8 bases that match TRBD1. Trimming at V came to 5 bases and at J to 1 base, leaving 7 bases not matched to a gene. The V gene's germline CDR1 is MGHDK and CDR2 SYGVNS. The CDR3 is 15 amino acids.

The chain joins TRBV25-1 to TRBJ2-1, with a tentative D call TRBD2 (7 bases). Germline values: CDR1 MGHDK, CDR2 SYGVNS. The length of the CDR3 is 11 residues. V lost 10 bases and J 10 bases, leaving 14 bases between the germline ends. CDR3 sequence: CATMGGGEQFF. In nucleotides, the CDR3 is TGTGCCACCATGGGAGGGGGGGAGCAGTTCTTC. Full variable domain (rest looked up from reference TRBV25-1 and TRBJ2-1): EADIYQTPRYLVIGTGKKITLECSQTMGHDKMYWYQQDPGMELHLIHYSYGVNSTEKGDLSSESTVSRIRTEHFPLTLESARPSHTSQYLCATMGGGEQFFGPGTRLTVL.

The rearrangement links TRBV7-6 to TRBJ1-3; 7 positions match TRBD1. The germline V gene encodes CDR1 SGHVS and CDR2 FNYEAQ. The V segment lost 2 bases and the J segment 3 bases; nucleotides outside the gene matches: 4. The CDR3 length is 15 residues. The CDR3: CASSLRGRDGNTIYF. The CDR3 DNA reads as TGTGCCAGCAGCTTAAGGGGGCGCGATGGAAACACCATATATTTT. Supplemented by reference TRBV7-6 and TRBJ1-3, the full variable domain reads GAGVSQSPRYKVTKRGQDVALRCDPISGHVSLYWYRQALGQGPEFLTYFNYEAQQDKSGLPNDRFSAERPEGSISTLTIQRTEQRDSAMYRCASSLRGRDGNTIYFGEGSWLTVV.

The chain uses TRBV3-1 and TRBJ2-7; 9 positions agree with TRBD2. Germline V gene sequence: CDR1 LGHDT, CDR2 YNNKEL (reference sequence). The CDR3 loop spans 16 amino acids. The V segment lost 0 bases and the J segment 0 bases; nucleotides outside the gene matches: 3. Here the CDR3 DNA reads TGTGCCAGCAGCCAAGAAATAGCGGGAGCCTCCTACGAGCAGTACTTC. This gives the protein CASSQEIAGASYEQYF.

This sequence joins TRBV4-3 and TRBJ2-5; possibly TRBD1 or TRBD2 for D (5 bases each). Trimming left V 4 bases short and J 1 base short, with 16 bases between. There are 16 residues in the CDR3. Germline CDR1 and CDR2: LGHNA and YSLEER. In DNA form, the CDR3 reads TGCGCCAGCAGCCCCCTGGGGGACGTACCCCAAGAGACCCAGTACTTC. It yields the protein CASSPLGDVPQETQYF.

The chain employs TRBV4-3 and TRBJ2-7, with 10 bases lining up with TRBD2. After removal of 0 bases from V and 3 bases from J, the junction contained 8 bases not matched to a gene. Germline V gives CDR1 LGHNA, CDR2 YSLEER. This CDR3 has 17 amino acids. Here the CDR3 reads CASSQDPPTSGDYEQYF. CDR3 in DNA: TGCGCCAGCAGCCAAGATCCCCCCACTAGCGGGGACTACGAGCAGTACTTC.

This clonotype was seen more than once but under ten times. CDR3 loop: CASSSGTSGSYEQYF. The CDR3 DNA reads TGTGCCAGCAGTTCTGGGACTAGCGGTTCCTACGAGCAGTACTTC. The chain is built from TRBV28 and TRBJ2-7, with 11 bases fitting TRBD2. This CDR3 spans 15 amino acids. Germline CDR1 reads MDHEN; CDR2 reads SYDVKM. V shed 4 bases and J 1 base; nucleotides not matched to a gene: 3.

Note on this clonotype: A junction boundary mismatches the germline segment, possibly from a read error. V gene TRBV7-2 combines with J gene TRBJ1-1; 8 nucleotides match TRBD1. From germline, CDR1 is SGHTA and CDR2 FQGNSA. The CDR3 covers 14 residues. The CDR3 protein is CVSSLAGTGREAFF. The CDR3 DNA reads TGTGTCAGCAGCTTAGCGGGGACAGGACGTGAAGCTTTCTTT.

V gene TRBV5-1 combines with J gene TRBJ1-2, with D possibly TRBD1 on 6 matching bases. The length of the CDR3 is 11 residues. In germline, CDR1 is SGHRS, CDR2 YFSETQ. Here the CDR3 reads CPPVGGSGYTF. DNA of the CDR3: TGCCCACCAGTGGGGGGCTCGGGCTACACCTTC. Drawing the rest from reference TRBV5-1 and TRBJ1-2, the complete variable domain is KAGVTQTPRYLIKTRGQQVTLSCSPISGHRSVSWYQQTPGQGLQFLFEYFSETQRNKGNFPGRFSGRQFSNSRSEMNVSTLELGDSALYLCPPVGGSGYTFGSGTRLTVV.

The table lists this clonotype with a few counts. The chain combines TRBV29-1 with TRBJ1-3; weak D call: TRBD1 (6 bases). The CDR3 covers 13 residues. In germline, CDR1 is SQVTM, CDR2 ANQGSEA. V was shortened by 6 bases and J by 1 base, with 10 bases between the two germline ends. In DNA form, the CDR3 reads TGCAGCGTCCAAGGGGGTTCTGGAAACACCATATATTTT. Amino acids: CSVQGGSGNTIYF.

The chain is built from TRBV9 and TRBJ1-6; TRBD1 matches 7 bases. Looked up from germline, CDR1 is SGDLS and CDR2 is YYNGEE. Trimming took 3 bases from V and 6 from J; bases not matched to a gene: 9. This CDR3 has 16 amino acids. CDR3 nucleotides: TGTGCCAGCAGCGGAGACCCGGGACAGTCTAATTCACCCCTCCACTTT. It translates to CASSGDPGQSNSPLHF.

The chain links TRBV5-8 to TRBJ1-4; the match to TRBD1 covers 7 bases. This CDR3 has 14 amino acids. Losses at the gene ends were 4 bases for V and 5 bases for J; bases not matched to a gene: 5. Germline CDR1 is SGHTS and CDR2 is YDEGEE. CDR3 DNA sequence: TGTGCCAGCAGCCTGACAGGGTGGAATGAAAAACTGTTTTTT. Protein product: CASSLTGWNEKLFF.

V and J are TRBV5-1 and TRBJ1-1; D may be TRBD1 (5 bases). Germline CDR1 reads SGHRS; CDR2 reads YFSETQ. The CDR3 totals 15 residues. Trimming cost V 0 bases and J 5 bases, with 14 bases left between them. CDR3 nucleotides: TGCGCCAGCAGCTTGGAAAGGACCTGGGGGACTGAAGCTTTCTTT. Translating gives CASSLERTWGTEAFF.

The J gene is TRBJ2-7, the V gene TRBV27, with TRBD1 identical over 12 bases. V dropped 5 bases and J dropped 3; count of bases not matched to a gene: 5. The germline CDR1 and CDR2 sequences are MNHEY and SMNVEV (reference sequence). This CDR3 comprises 15 residues. The CDR3 reads CASSVGTGGNYEQYF. The CDR3 region has the DNA TGTGCCAGCAGTGTTGGGACAGGGGGCAACTACGAGCAGTACTTC.